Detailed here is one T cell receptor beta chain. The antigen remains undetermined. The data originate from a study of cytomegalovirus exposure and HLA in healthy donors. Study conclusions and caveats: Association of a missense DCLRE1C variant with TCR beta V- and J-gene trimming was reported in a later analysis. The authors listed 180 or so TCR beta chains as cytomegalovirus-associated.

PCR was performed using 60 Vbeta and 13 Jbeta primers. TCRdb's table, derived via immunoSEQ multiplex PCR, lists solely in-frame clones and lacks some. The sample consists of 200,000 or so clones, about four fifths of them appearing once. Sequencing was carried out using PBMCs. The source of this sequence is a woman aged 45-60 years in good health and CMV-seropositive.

Written as DNA, the CDR3 is TGTGCCAGCAGCTTAAGGGGGACAGGGGGCTACAATGAGCAGTTCTTC. Translated, it gives CASSLRGTGGYNEQFF. V is TRBV7-3 and J is TRBJ2-1, with TRBD1 matching 11 bases. The CDR3 spans 16 residues. V dropped 1 base and J dropped 3; count of bases not matched to a gene: 2. Germline V gene data show CDR1 as SGHTA and CDR2 as FQGTGA.